This T cell receptor (beta chain) was recorded in a study of chemoradiotherapy in HPV16-positive cancers. This clone occurred once. The antigen is unknown. Trimming pared 3 bases from V and 0 bases from J, leaving 5 bases between. CDR3 length: 13 amino acids. Per germline, CDR1 MDHEN and CDR2 SYDVKM. The assay was immunoSEQ multiplex PCR, and TCRdb's table has in-frame clones only and misses some. The sample has approximately 12,000 clones; 75% are singletons. Study results and caveats: In HPV16-positive patients, HPV-responsive T-cell expansion tracked better recurrence-free survival.

The chain employs TRBV28 and TRBJ1-1; D remains unclear. The clonotype comes from a human donor with HPV-associated anogenital cancer. The sample was collected from a patient who underwent chemoradiotherapy. The CDR3 region has the DNA TGTGCCAGCAGTTTTGGGCTGAACACTGAAGCTTTCTTT. This sequence encodes CASSFGLNTEAFF. Full variable domain (rest looked up from reference TRBV28 and TRBJ1-1): DVKVTQSSRYLVKRTGEKVFLECVQDMDHENMFWYRQDPGLGLRLIYFSYDVKMKEKGDIPEGYSVSREKKERFSLILESASTNQTSMYLCASSFGLNTEAFFGQGTRLTVV.